This TCR beta chain originates from a study of blood T cell repertoires in COVID-19. The overall study: From the United States, Italy and Spain came samples of acute and convalescent COVID-19. T cells, B-cell-depleted T cells, or PBMCs supplied cDNA or gDNA.

The sample holds a few counts of this clone. How the authors handled the data: Reference gene primer amplification gave nucleated cell count estimates. Sequenced by immunoSEQ multiplex PCR; TCRdb stores in-frame clones only, minus some. D and trimming come from the DNA, and the V and J calls and clone size come from that table. Of around 210,000 clones listed, 84% are singletons. CDR1 is LGHNA, CDR2 YNFKEQ, per germline. The CDR3 has 18 residues. Losses at the gene ends were 0 bases for V and 4 bases for J; bases not matched to a gene: 10. The chain recombines TRBV4-2 with TRBJ2-2, with 8 bases lining up with TRBD2. This clonotype was obtained from a human donor in a cohort sampled during active COVID-19. Sequenced material: peripheral blood. Here the CDR3 reads CASSQDLVAGGRTGELFF. The CDR3 DNA reads as TGTGCCAGCAGCCAAGATCTTGTCGCGGGAGGACGCACCGGGGAGCTGTTTTTT.